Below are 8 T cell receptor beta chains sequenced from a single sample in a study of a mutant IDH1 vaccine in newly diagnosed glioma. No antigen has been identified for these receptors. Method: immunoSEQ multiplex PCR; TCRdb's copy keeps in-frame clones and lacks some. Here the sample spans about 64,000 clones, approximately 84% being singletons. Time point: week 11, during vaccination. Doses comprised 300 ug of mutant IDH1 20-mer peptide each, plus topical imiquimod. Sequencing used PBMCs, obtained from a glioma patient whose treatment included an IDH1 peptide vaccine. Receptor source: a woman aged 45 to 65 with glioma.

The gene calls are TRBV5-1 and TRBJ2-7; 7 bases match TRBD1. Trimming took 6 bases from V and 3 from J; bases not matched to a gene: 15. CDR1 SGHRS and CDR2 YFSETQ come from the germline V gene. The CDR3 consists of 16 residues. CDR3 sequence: CASTPFGTAGYYEQYF. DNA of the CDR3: TGCGCCAGCACCCCCTTTGGGACAGCCGGTTACTACGAGCAGTACTTC.

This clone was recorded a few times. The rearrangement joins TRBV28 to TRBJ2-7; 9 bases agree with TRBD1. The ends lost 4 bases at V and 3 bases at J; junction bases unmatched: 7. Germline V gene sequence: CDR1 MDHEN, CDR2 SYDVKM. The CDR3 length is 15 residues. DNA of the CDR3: TGTGCCAGCAGTTCTCCGGGACAGGGTGACTACGAGCAGTACTTC. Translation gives CASSSPGQGDYEQYF.

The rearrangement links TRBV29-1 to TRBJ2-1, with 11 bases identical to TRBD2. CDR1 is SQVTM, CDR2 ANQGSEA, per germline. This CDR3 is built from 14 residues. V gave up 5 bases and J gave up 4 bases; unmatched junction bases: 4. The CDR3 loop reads CSVSSGGKYNEQFF. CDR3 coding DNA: TGCAGCGTTTCTAGCGGGGGGAAATACAATGAGCAGTTCTTC.

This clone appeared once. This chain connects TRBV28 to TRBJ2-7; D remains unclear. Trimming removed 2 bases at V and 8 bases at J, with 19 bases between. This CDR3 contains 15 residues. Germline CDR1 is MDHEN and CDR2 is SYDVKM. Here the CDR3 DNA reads TGTGCCAGCAGTTTACCCGGGTTCCTGCGGTCCAAGCAGTACTTC. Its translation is CASSLPGFLRSKQYF.

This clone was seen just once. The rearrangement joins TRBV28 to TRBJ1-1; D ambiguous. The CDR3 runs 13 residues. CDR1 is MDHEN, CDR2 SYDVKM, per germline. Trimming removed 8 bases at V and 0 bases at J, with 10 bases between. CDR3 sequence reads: CASGESLNTEAFF. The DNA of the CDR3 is TGTGCCAGCGGGGAGTCACTGAACACTGAAGCTTTCTTT.

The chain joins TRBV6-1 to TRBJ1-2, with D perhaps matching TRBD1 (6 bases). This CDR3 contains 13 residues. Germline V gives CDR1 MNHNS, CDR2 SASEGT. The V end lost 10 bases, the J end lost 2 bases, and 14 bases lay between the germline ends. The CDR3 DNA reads TGTGCCACTGGGGGGCGGAACAACTATGGCTACACCTTC. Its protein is CATGGRNNYGYTF.

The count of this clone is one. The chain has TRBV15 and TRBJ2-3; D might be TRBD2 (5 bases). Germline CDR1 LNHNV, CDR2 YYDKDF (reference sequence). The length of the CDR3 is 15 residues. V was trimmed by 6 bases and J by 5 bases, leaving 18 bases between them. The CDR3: CATSKSSSARDTQYF. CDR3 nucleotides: TGTGCCACCAGTAAATCTAGCTCCGCAAGAGATACGCAGTATTTT.

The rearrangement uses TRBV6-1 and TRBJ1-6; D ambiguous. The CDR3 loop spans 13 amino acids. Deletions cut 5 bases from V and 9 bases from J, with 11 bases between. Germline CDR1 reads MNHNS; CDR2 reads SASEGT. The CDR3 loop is CASSLLDGSPLHF. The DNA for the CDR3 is TGTGCCAGCAGTCTATTAGACGGTTCACCCCTCCACTTT.